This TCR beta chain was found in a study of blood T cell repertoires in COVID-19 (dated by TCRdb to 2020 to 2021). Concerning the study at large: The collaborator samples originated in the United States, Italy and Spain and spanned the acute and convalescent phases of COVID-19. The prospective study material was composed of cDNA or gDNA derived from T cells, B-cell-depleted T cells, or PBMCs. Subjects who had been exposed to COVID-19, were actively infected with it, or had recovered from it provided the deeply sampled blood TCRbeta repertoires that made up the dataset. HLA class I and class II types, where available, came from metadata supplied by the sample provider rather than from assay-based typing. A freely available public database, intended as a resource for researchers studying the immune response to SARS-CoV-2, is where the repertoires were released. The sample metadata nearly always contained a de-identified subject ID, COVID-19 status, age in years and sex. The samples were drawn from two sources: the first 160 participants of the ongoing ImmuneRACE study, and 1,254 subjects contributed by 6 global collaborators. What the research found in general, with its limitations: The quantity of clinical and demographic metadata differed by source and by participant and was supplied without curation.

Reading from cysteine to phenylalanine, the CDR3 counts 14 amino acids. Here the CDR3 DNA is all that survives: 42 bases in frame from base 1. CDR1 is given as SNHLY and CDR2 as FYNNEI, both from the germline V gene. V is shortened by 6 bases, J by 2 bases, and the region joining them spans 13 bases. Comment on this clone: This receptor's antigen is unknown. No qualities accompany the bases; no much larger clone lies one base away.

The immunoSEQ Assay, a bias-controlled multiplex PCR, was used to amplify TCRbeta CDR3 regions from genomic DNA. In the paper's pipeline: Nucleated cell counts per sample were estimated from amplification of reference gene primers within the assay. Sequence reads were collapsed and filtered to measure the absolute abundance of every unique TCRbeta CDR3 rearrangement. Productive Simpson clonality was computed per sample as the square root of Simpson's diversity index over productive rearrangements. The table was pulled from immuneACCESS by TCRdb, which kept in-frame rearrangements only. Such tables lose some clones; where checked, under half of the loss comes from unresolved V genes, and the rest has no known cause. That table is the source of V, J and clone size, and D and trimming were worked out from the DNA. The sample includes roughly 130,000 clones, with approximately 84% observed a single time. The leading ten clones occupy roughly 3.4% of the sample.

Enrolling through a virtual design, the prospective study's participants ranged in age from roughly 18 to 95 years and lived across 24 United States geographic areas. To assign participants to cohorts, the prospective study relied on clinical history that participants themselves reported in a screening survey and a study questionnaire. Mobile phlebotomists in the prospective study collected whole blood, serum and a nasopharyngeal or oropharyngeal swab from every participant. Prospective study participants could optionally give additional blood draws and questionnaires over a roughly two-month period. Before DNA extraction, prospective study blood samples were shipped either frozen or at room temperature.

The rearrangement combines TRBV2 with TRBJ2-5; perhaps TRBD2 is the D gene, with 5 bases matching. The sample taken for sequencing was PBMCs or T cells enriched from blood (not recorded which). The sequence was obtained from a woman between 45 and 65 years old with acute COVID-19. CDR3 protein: CASSADLRQETQYF. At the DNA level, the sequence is TGTGCCAGCAGCGCGGACTTAAGACAAGAGACCCAGTACTTC.